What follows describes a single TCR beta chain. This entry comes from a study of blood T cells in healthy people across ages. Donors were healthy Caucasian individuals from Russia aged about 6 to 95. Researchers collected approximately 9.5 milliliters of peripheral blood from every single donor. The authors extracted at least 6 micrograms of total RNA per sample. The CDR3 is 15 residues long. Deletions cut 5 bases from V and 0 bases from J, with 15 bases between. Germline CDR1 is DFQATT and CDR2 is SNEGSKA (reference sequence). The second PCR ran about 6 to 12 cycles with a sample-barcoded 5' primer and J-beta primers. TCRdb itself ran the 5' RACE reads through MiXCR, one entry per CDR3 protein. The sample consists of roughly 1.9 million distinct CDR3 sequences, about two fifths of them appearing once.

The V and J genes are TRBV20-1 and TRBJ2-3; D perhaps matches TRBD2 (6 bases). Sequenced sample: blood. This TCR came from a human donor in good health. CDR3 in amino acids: CSAQGGGASTDTQYF. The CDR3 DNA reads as TGCAGTGCTCAGGGAGGCGGGGCAAGCACAGATACGCAGTATTTT.